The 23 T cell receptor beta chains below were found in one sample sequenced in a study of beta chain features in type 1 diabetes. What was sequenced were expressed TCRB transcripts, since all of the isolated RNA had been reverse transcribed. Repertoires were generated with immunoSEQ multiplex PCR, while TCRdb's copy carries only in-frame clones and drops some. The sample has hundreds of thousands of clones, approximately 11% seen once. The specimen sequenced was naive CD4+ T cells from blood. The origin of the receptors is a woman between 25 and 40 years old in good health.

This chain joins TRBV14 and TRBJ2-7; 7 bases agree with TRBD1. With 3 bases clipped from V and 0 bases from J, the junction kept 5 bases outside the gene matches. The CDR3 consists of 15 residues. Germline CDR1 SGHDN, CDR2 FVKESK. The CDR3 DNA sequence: TGTGCCAGCAGCCAGGACAGGATCAGCTCCTACGAGCAGTACTTC. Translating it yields CASSQDRISSYEQYF.

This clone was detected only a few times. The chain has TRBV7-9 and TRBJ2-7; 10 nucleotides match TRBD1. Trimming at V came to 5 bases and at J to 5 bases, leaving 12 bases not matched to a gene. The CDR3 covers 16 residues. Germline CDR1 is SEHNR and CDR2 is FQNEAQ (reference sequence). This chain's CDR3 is CASSKEPGTGDHEQYF. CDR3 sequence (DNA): TGTGCCAGCAGCAAGGAGCCCGGGACAGGGGACCACGAGCAGTACTTC.

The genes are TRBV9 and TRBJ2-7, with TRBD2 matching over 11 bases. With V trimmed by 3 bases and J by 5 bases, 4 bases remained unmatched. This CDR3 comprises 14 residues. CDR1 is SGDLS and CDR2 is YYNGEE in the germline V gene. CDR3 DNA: TGTGCCAGCAGCGCGACTAGCGGGAACCACGAGCAGTACTTC. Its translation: CASSATSGNHEQYF.

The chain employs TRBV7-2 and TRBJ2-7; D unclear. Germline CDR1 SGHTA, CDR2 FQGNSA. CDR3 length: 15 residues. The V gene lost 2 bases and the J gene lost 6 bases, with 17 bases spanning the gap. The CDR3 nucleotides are TGTGCCAGCAGCTTATGGGTTGAGGTTAGAGGCGAGCAGTACTTC. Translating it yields CASSLWVEVRGEQYF. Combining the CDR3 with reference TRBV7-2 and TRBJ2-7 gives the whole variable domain GAGVSQSPSNKVTEKGKDVELRCDPISGHTALYWYRQSLGQGLEFLIYFQGNSAPDKSGLPSDRFSAERTGGSVSTLTIQRTQQEDSAVYLCASSLWVEVRGEQYFGPGTRLTVT.

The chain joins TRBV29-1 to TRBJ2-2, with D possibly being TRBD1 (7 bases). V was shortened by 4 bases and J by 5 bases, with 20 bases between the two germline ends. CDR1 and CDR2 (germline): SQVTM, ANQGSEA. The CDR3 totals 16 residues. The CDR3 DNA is TGCAGCGTTGGGGGCCGGCGGGACAGAAATACCGGGGAGCTGTTTTTT. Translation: CSVGGRRDRNTGELFF.

The DNA of the CDR3 is TGTGCCAGCTCACCCATTCAGACTAGCGGGAGGCTAAAGACCCAGTACTTC. This translates into CASSPIQTSGRLKTQYF. The V and J genes are TRBV18 and TRBJ2-5; 13 nucleotides match TRBD2. Germline V lookup: CDR1 KGHSH, CDR2 LQKENI. V was clipped by 3 bases and J by 6 bases; unmatched bases: 10. The CDR3 extends over 17 amino acids. Full variable domain (outside the CDR3, taken from reference TRBV18 and TRBJ2-5): NAGVMQNPRHLVRRRGQEARLRCSPMKGHSHVYWYRQLPEEGLKFMVYLQKENIIDESGMPKERFSAEFPKEGPSILRIQQVVRGDSAAYFCASSPIQTSGRLKTQYFGPGTRLLVL.

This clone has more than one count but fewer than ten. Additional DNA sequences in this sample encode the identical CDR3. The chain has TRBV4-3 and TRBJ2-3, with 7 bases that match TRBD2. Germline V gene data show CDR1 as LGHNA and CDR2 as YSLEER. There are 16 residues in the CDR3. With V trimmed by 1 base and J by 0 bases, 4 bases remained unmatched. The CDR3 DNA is TGCGCCAGCAGCCAAGGGGCTAGCGGAAGCACAGATACGCAGTATTTT. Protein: CASSQGASGSTDTQYF.

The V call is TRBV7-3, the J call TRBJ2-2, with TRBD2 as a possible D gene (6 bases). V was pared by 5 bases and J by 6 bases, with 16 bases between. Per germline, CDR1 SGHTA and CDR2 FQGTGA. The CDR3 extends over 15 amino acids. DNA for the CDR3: TGTGCCAGCAGCCCACGACTAGATGTCGCCGGGGAGCTGTTTTTT. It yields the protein CASSPRLDVAGELFF.

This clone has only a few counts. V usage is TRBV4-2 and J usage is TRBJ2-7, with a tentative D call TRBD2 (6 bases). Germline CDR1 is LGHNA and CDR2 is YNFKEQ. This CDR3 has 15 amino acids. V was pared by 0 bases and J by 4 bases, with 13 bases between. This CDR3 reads CASSQEREVGYEQYF. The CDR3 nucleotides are TGTGCCAGCAGCCAAGAAAGGGAGGTTGGATACGAGCAGTACTTC.

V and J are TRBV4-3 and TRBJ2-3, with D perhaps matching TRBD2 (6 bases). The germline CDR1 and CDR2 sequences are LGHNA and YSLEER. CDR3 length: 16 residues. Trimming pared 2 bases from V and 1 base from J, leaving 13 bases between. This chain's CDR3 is CASSQSPGSRTDTQYF. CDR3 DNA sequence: TGCGCCAGCAGCCAAAGTCCCGGGAGTCGCACAGATACGCAGTATTTT.

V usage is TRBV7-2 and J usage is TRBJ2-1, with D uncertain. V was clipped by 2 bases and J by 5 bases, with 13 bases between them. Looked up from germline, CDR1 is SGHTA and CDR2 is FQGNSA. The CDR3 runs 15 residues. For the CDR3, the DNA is TGTGCCAGCAGCTTAACCCGTGACCGGGACAATGAGCAGTTCTTC. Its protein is CASSLTRDRDNEQFF.

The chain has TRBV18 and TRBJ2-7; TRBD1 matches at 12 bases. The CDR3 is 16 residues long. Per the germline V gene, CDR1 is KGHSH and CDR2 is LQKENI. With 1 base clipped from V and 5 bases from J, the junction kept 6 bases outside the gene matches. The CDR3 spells CASSPLPGQGADEQYF. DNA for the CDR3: TGTGCCAGCTCACCACTCCCGGGACAGGGGGCTGACGAGCAGTACTTC.

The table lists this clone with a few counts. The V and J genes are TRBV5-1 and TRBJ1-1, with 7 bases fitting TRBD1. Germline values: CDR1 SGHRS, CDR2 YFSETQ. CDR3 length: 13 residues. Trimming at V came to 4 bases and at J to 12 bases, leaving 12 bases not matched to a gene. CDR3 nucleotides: TGCGCCAGCAGCCCCGGACAGGAATTTATACCTTTCTTT. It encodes CASSPGQEFIPFF.

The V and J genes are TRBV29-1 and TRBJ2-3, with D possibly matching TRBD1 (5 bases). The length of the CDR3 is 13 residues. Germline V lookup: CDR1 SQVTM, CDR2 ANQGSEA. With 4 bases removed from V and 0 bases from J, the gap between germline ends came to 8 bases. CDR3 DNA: TGCAGCGTTGTGGGGCGGAGCACAGATACGCAGTATTTT. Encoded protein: CSVVGRSTDTQYF.

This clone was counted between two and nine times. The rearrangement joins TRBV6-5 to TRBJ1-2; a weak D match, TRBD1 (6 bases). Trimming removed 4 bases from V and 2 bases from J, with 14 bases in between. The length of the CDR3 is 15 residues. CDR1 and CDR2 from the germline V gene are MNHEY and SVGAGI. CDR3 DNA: TGTGCCAGCAGTTTCGACAGACAGGCCAACTATGGCTACACCTTC. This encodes CASSFDRQANYGYTF.

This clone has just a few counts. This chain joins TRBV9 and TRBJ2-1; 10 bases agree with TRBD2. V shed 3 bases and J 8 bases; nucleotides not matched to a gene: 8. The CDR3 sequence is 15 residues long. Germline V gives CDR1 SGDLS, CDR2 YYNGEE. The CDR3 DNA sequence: TGTGCCAGCAGCGCACAGCGGGAGGGCCGTGATGAGCAGTTCTTC. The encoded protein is CASSAQREGRDEQFF.

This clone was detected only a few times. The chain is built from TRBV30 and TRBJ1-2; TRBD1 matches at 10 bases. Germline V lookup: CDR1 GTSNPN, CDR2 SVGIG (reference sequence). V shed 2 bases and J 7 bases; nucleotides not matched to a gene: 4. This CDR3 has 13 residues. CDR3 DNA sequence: TGTGCCTGGAGTCCGGGACAGGGGATTGGCTACACCTTC. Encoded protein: CAWSPGQGIGYTF.

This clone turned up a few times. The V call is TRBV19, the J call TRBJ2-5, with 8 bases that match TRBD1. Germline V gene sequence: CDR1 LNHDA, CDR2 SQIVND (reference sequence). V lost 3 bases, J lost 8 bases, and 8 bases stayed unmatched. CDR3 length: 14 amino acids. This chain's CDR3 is CASSIDRGSDTQYF. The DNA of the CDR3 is TGTGCCAGTAGTATTGACAGGGGTTCCGACACCCAGTACTTC.

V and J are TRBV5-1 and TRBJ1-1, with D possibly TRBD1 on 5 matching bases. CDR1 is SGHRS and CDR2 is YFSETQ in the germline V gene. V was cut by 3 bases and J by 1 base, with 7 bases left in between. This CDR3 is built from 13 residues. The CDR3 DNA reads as TGCGCCAGCAGCTGGGGGGAGAACACTGAAGCTTTCTTT. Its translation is CASSWGENTEAFF.

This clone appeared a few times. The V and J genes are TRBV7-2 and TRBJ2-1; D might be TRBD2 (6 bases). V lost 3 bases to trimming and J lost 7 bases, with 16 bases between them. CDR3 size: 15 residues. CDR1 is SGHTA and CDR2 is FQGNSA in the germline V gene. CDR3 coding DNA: TGTGCCAGCAGCTTGCGGTCGGGAGTAGGAAATGAGCAGTTCTTC. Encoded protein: CASSLRSGVGNEQFF.

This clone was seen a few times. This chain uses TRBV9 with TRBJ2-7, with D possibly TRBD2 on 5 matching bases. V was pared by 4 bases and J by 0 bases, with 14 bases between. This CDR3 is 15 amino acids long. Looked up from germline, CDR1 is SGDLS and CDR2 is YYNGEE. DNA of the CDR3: TGTGCCAGCAGCCCAAGGACTGCCAGCTCCTACGAGCAGTACTTC. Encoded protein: CASSPRTASSYEQYF. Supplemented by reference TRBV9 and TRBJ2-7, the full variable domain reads DSGVTQTPKHLITATGQRVTLRCSPRSGDLSVYWYQQSLDQGLQFLIQYYNGEERAKGNILERFSAQQFPDLHSELNLSSLELGDSALYFCASSPRTASSYEQYFGPGTRLTVT.

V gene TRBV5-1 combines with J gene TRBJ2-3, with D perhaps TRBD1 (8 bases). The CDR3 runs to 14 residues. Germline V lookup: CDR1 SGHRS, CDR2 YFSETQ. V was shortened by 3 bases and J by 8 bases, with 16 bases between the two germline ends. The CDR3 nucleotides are TGCGCCAGCAGCTCAATGACAGGGGAGGGTACGCAGTATTTT. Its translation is CASSSMTGEGTQYF.

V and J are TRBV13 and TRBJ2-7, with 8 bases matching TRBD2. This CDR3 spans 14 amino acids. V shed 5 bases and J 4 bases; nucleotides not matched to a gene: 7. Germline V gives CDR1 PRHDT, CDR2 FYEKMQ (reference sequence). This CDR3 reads CASSLAAGVYEQYF. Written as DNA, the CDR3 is TGTGCCAGCAGCCTGGCAGCGGGAGTGTACGAGCAGTACTTC.